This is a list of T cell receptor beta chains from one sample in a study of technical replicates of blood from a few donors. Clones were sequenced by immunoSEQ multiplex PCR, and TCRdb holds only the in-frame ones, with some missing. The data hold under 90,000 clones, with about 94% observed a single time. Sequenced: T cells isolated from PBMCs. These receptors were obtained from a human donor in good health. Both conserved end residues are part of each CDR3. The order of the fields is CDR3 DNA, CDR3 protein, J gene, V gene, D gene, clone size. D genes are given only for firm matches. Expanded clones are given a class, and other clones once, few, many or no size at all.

TGTGCCAGCTCTGAAAGGTCTGGGATAGGGGAGGGTAACTATGGCTACACCTTC CASSERSGIGEGNYGYTF TRBJ1-2 TRBV2 . few
TGTGCCAGCAGTCGGAACTATGACAATGAGCAGTTCTTC CASSRNYDNEQFF TRBJ2-1 TRBV6-5 . .
TGCAGCGTTAAGGACAGGCCGGATCAGCCCCAGCATTTT CSVKDRPDQPQHF TRBJ1-5 TRBV29-1 TRBD1 .
TGTGCCAGCAGGCGGACAGTCTACGAGCAGTACTTC CASRRTVYEQYF TRBJ2-7 TRBV6-5 . .
TGTGCCAGCAGCCAAGATGGGGGCAGGGGGCAGTACACCGGGGAGCTGTTTTTT CASSQDGGRGQYTGELFF TRBJ2-2 TRBV4-2 TRBD1 .
TGTGCCAGTAGTATAGGAAGGGGGATGATGGGCAATCAGCCCCAGCATTTT CASSIGRGMMGNQPQHF TRBJ1-5 TRBV19 . .
TGTGCCAGCAGTTCATATCTAGCGGGGGGGCAAGAGACCCAGTACTTC CASSSYLAGGQETQYF TRBJ2-5 TRBV6-6 TRBD2 .
TGTGCCAGCAGTTCCGACCTGCCCAACCGGGACAGGGATGATCAGCCCCAGCATTTT CASSSDLPNRDRDDQPQHF TRBJ1-5 TRBV28 TRBD1 .
TGCGCCAGCAGTGAGTCGGAGGGTGGCAGACTGAAGAACACTGAAGCTTTCTTT CASSESEGGRLKNTEAFF TRBJ1-1 TRBV10-1 . once
TGTGCCAGCAAAGACACTAACACCGGGGAGCTGTTTTTT CASKDTNTGELFF TRBJ2-2 TRBV2 . .
TGTGCCAGCGGCCCACTAGCGAATACAGATACGCAGTATTTT CASGPLANTDTQYF TRBJ2-3 TRBV2 TRBD2 .
TGTGCCAGCAGCTTTGGGCGGGTTACCTACGAGCAGTACTTC CASSFGRVTYEQYF TRBJ2-7 TRBV5-6 . .
TGCGCCAGCAGCTCTTATCAGTCCCAATACTCTGGGGCCAACGTCCTGACTTTC CASSSYQSQYSGANVLTF TRBJ2-6 TRBV5-1 . .
TGTGCCAGCAGCTCAAACGCGGGGGGACCGGATACGCAGTATTTT CASSSNAGGPDTQYF TRBJ2-3 TRBV7-3 TRBD2 .
TGTGCCTGGAGTTTCGGCAGGGCCTTCTATGGCTACACCTTC CAWSFGRAFYGYTF TRBJ1-2 TRBV30 . .
TGTGCCACCAGCAGACTGCCGGGGAGGGCCTCTGGGGCCAACGTCCTGACTTTC CATSRLPGRASGANVLTF TRBJ2-6 TRBV15 TRBD2 .
TGTGCCAGCAGCTTGGGGGGACAGGGACGCACTGAAGCTTTCTTT CASSLGGQGRTEAFF TRBJ1-1 TRBV5-4 TRBD1 .
TGTGCCACCGATGACAGGGACAAAAACATTCAGTACTTC CATDDRDKNIQYF TRBJ2-4 TRBV28 TRBD1 few
TGTGCCAGCAGTCGACAGGGGGCAAGAGATACGCAGTATTTT CASSRQGARDTQYF TRBJ2-3 TRBV28 TRBD1 .
TGCAGCTCCCGGACGGGAAACACTGAAGCTTTCTTT CSSRTGNTEAFF TRBJ1-1 TRBV29-1 . .
TGTGCCAGCAGCTTAGAGGGCCGGTCTGGAAGCTATGGCTACACCTTC CASSLEGRSGSYGYTF TRBJ1-2 TRBV11-3 . medium-sized
TGTGCCAGCAGCTTTACCTACCGTATATTTTCTGGGGCCAACGTCCTGACTTTC CASSFTYRIFSGANVLTF TRBJ2-6 TRBV9 . .
TGTGCCAGCAGGGCTAGCGGGGGAACCCACGAGCAGTACTTC CASRASGGTHEQYF TRBJ2-7 TRBV11-2 TRBD2 .
TGTGCCAGCAGCTTTGACAGGGGTTACGAGCAGTACTTC CASSFDRGYEQYF TRBJ2-7 TRBV7-3 TRBD1 .
TGTGCCAGCTCACCACCGGGACAGACGAACACTGAAGCTTTCTTT CASSPPGQTNTEAFF TRBJ1-1 TRBV18 TRBD1 .
TGTGCCAGCAGCCCCGGGACTATTGACGGTTATGGCTACACCTTC CASSPGTIDGYGYTF TRBJ1-2 TRBV7-9 . .
TGTGCCAGCCGTCCCCTGAACACCGGGGAGCTGTTTTTT CASRPLNTGELFF TRBJ2-2 TRBV6-6 . .
TGTGCCAGCAGCCAAGTCCCAGGGCACTATGGCTACACCTTC CASSQVPGHYGYTF TRBJ1-2 TRBV14 . .
TGTGCCAGCAACCTTAATCCGGGACAGCGAATAGGAGAGCAGTACTTC CASNLNPGQRIGEQYF TRBJ2-7 TRBV4-2 TRBD1 .
TGTGCCAGCCGACCCAGACCTGAACAGGGAGAACTGTTTTTT CASRPRPEQGELFF TRBJ1-4 TRBV21-1 . .
TGTGCCACCAGCAGAGCCGGGGATATTGAAGCTTTCTTT CATSRAGDIEAFF TRBJ1-1 TRBV15 . .
TGTGCCAGCAGACAGACAGGGGCTGGAAACACCATATATTTT CASRQTGAGNTIYF TRBJ1-3 TRBV6-5 TRBD1 .
TGTGCCAGCAGCCGTCAACAGGGGGGGAACACTGAAGCTTTCTTT CASSRQQGGNTEAFF TRBJ1-1 TRBV14 TRBD1 .
TGTGCCAGCAGCTTGCGGCAGGGCGATCAGCCCCAGCATTTT CASSLRQGDQPQHF TRBJ1-5 TRBV7-6 . .
TGTGCCAGCAGCTCAGGACTAGCGGGGGCCACAGATACGCAGTATTTT CASSSGLAGATDTQYF TRBJ2-3 TRBV7-3 TRBD2 .
TGTGCCAGCAGTTACCTAGCGGGAGAAGAGACCCAGTACTTC CASSYLAGEETQYF TRBJ2-5 TRBV7-9 TRBD2 .
TGTGCCAGCTCACCACAAACCAACCTGACAGTTAATGAAAAACTGTTTTTT CASSPQTNLTVNEKLFF TRBJ1-4 TRBV18 . .
TGTGCCAGCAGAGGGGGACTATCGGGAAACACCATATATTTT CASRGGLSGNTIYF TRBJ1-3 TRBV27 . .
TGTGCCAGCAGTGAAGGAGGGGGCAGGGGGCTATCCTACGAGCAGTACTTC CASSEGGGRGLSYEQYF TRBJ2-7 TRBV25-1 TRBD1 .
TGTGCCAGTAGCCGGGACACCACTGCAACTAATGAAAAACTGTTTTTT CASSRDTTATNEKLFF TRBJ1-4 TRBV19 . .
TGTGCCAGCAGTCCCAAACTGGGACAGACCTCTGGAAACACCATATATTTT CASSPKLGQTSGNTIYF TRBJ1-3 TRBV11-2 TRBD1 .
TGTGCCTGGAGCCGGAACACCGGGGAGCTGTTTTTT CAWSRNTGELFF TRBJ2-2 TRBV30 . .
TGTGCCAGCAGTCTACAGTACAACACCGGGGAGCTGTTTTTT CASSLQYNTGELFF TRBJ2-2 TRBV25-1 . .
TGCGCCAGCAGCATAGGACAGGGTTGGACAGATACGCAGTATTTT CASSIGQGWTDTQYF TRBJ2-3 TRBV5-1 TRBD1 .
TGCGCCAGCAGCTCATTGGGAGGGTATGGCTACACCTTC CASSSLGGYGYTF TRBJ1-2 TRBV5-1 . .
TGTGCCAGCAGTTCCAACCGGGATAGCAATCAGCCCCAGCATTTT CASSSNRDSNQPQHF TRBJ1-5 TRBV7-9 . .
TGTGCCAGCAGTTTATTACAGGGGGCGTTTGTCTATGGCTACACCTTC CASSLLQGAFVYGYTF TRBJ1-2 TRBV27 TRBD1 .
TGTGCCAGCAGCACACCCGCAGGGTCACTTAACTACGAGCAGTACTTC CASSTPAGSLNYEQYF TRBJ2-7 TRBV7-9 . .
TGTGCCTGGAGTGGGAGGGGAGAATATCAGCCCCAGCATTTT CAWSGRGEYQPQHF TRBJ1-5 TRBV30 . .
TGTGCCAGCAGTGATAGTTACAGGGGAACTAACACTGAAGCTTTCTTT CASSDSYRGTNTEAFF TRBJ1-1 TRBV6-1 TRBD1 .
TGTGCCAGCAGTCCGGGACTAGCTCTAGATACGCAGTATTTT CASSPGLALDTQYF TRBJ2-3 TRBV2 TRBD2 once
TGTGCCAGCACCTTTGGGGGACAGGGTAATGAAGCTTTCTTT CASTFGGQGNEAFF TRBJ1-1 TRBV28 TRBD1 .
TGTGCCCATGCCGCGGGGACAGGGGTCGAGCAGTACTTC CAHAAGTGVEQYF TRBJ2-7 TRBV7-9 TRBD1 .
TGTGCCAGCAGATCTCCCAGGGTGGGAGAAAAACTGTTTTTT CASRSPRVGEKLFF TRBJ1-4 TRBV6-5 . .
TGCGCCAGCAGTTTTTCAGGGGATCAGCCCCAGCATTTT CASSFSGDQPQHF TRBJ1-5 TRBV5-1 . .